These 22 T cell receptor beta chains came from one sample sequenced in a study of human T cells and chemical hapten exposure. TCRdb reprocessed the RACE reads with MiXCR, giving one entry per CDR3 protein. The sample carries a few hundred thousand distinct CDR3 sequences, about 6.9% recorded once. The time point denotes: patch test 2, 6 weeks after DPC sensitization. Treatment: therapeutic diphenylcyclopropenone sensitization with weekly scalp DPC. Sequences were derived from whole blood, sampled in connection with sensitization to the hapten diphenylcyclopropenone (DPC). All receptors derive from a woman under 30 with alopecia areata. Some clones in this sample may be carry-over from other donors' samples.

The table lists this clonotype with a few counts. CDR3 sequence: CASSLEWDTDTGELFF. CDR3 coding DNA: TGTGCCAGCAGTTTAGAATGGGACACCGACACCGGGGAGCTGTTTTTT. This chain connects TRBV28 to TRBJ2-2; possible D gene TRBD1, 6 bases. This CDR3 spans 16 amino acids. Germline V gene lookup returns CDR1 MDHEN and CDR2 SYDVKM. The V gene lost 2 bases and the J gene lost 3 bases, with 13 bases spanning the gap.

This clonotype has more than one count but fewer than ten. V is TRBV3-1 and J is TRBJ2-2, with 9 bases identical to TRBD1. The germline gives CDR1 LGHDT, CDR2 YNNKEL (reference sequence). This CDR3 region has 17 residues. J gave up 7 bases and V 0 bases, and 9 bases lay outside the gene matches. The CDR3 DNA follows: TGTGCCAGCAGCCAAGACGGGACAGGGTCTCGGGTCGGGGAGCTGTTTTTT. Its translation is CASSQDGTGSRVGELFF.

This clonotype occurred a few times. The chain has TRBV5-1 and TRBJ2-2, with D unresolved. This CDR3 spans 17 amino acids. Trimming removed 4 bases from V and 2 bases from J, with 18 bases in between. Germline V gene sequence: CDR1 SGHRS, CDR2 YFSETQ. CDR3 nucleotide sequence: TGCGCCAGCAGCCCCCAACCGGCAGCCTCTAACACCGGGGAGCTGTTTTTT. Translated, it gives CASSPQPAASNTGELFF. The full variable domain, in which reference TRBV5-1 and TRBJ2-2 provide the parts outside the CDR3, is KAGVTQTPRYLIKTRGQQVTLSCSPISGHRSVSWYQQTPGQGLQFLFEYFSETQRNKGNFPGRFSGRQFSNSRSEMNVSTLELGDSALYLCASSPQPAASNTGELFFGEGSRLTVL.

This clonotype showed up many times. The chain uses TRBV4-3 and TRBJ2-1, with D tentatively TRBD2 (5 bases). The CDR3 contains 15 residues. V lost 1 base and J lost 9, with 16 bases in between. CDR1 is LGHNA and CDR2 is YSLEER in the germline V gene. The CDR3 nucleotides are TGCGCCAGCAGCCAAGGAAGGACGGGATTGGGTGAGCAGTTCTTC. Protein product: CASSQGRTGLGEQFF.

The chain links TRBV5-1 to TRBJ2-2; tentative D call: TRBD1 (5 bases). Trimming cost V 1 base and J 0 bases, with 13 bases left between them. Germline CDR1 reads SGHRS; CDR2 reads YFSETQ. The CDR3 is made up of 17 amino acids. CDR3 protein: CASSLLRGRANTGELFF. The CDR3 DNA sequence: TGCGCCAGCAGCTTGCTAAGGGGCCGCGCGAACACCGGGGAGCTGTTTTTT.

The J gene is TRBJ1-5, the V gene TRBV5-1, with D perhaps matching TRBD1 (5 bases). Per the germline V gene, CDR1 is SGHRS and CDR2 is YFSETQ. The CDR3 has 13 residues. Deletions cut 4 bases from V and 6 bases from J, with 11 bases between. The CDR3 region has the DNA TGCGCCAGCAGCGAAGGGGCCGGTCAGCCCCAGCATTTT. Protein: CASSEGAGQPQHF.

This clonotype has at least ten counts. The J gene is TRBJ2-6, the V gene TRBV28; 8 bases align to TRBD1. Germline V gives CDR1 MDHEN, CDR2 SYDVKM. The CDR3 spans 16 residues. Unmatched junction bases numbered 6, after V lost 6 bases and J lost 2 bases. DNA for the CDR3: TGTGCCAGCAGGGGGACAGGAGAGACTGGGGCCAACGTCCTGACTTTC. Its protein is CASRGTGETGANVLTF.

CDR3 DNA: TGCGCCAGCAGCCGCTTGCTAGGGGGGAATCAGCCCCAGCATTTT. It specifies CASSRLLGGNQPQHF. The rearrangement uses TRBV4-3 and TRBJ1-5; possible D gene TRBD1, 6 bases. Trimming removed 4 bases at V and 4 bases at J, with 14 bases between. From germline, CDR1 is LGHNA and CDR2 YSLEER. The CDR3 extends over 15 amino acids.

This clonotype came up many times. CDR3 sequence: CASSQGGVNQPQHF. The CDR3 nucleotides are TGCGCCAGCAGCCAAGGCGGAGTCAATCAGCCCCAGCATTTT. This sequence joins TRBV4-1 and TRBJ1-5; D remains ambiguous. V was trimmed by 1 base and J by 3 bases, leaving 7 bases between them. Germline V gene sequence: CDR1 MGHRA, CDR2 YSYEKL. The CDR3 contains 14 residues.

The chain has TRBV2 and TRBJ2-1; a weak D match, TRBD2 (5 bases). V was pared by 4 bases and J by 5 bases, with 12 bases between. Germline CDR1 SNHLY, CDR2 FYNNEI. The CDR3 loop spans 14 amino acids. As DNA, the CDR3 is TGTGCCAGCAGTGTTAGAGGGTACGACAATGAGCAGTTCTTC. It is translated as CASSVRGYDNEQFF. Drawing the rest from reference TRBV2 and TRBJ2-1, the complete variable domain is EPEVTQTPSHQVTQMGQEVILRCVPISNHLYFYWYRQILGQKVEFLVSFYNNEISEKSEIFDDQFSVERPDGSNFTLKIRSTKLEDSAMYFCASSVRGYDNEQFFGPGTRLTVL.

This clonotype came up a few times. The chain is built from TRBV12-3 or TRBV12-4 and TRBJ2-7; D unclear. Trimming shortened V by 6 bases and J by 5 bases, and 11 bases separated the two germline ends. The CDR3 length is 12 residues. The CDR3 region is CASSQTPDEQYF. For the CDR3, the DNA is TGTGCCAGCAGCCAGACTCCTGACGAGCAGTACTTC.

This clonotype was found a few times. CDR3 nucleotide sequence: TGTGCCACCAGCAGCAGGGTCGGCAGCAATCAGCCCCAGCATTTT. Residues: CATSSRVGSNQPQHF. The rearrangement joins TRBV15 to TRBJ1-5, with D possibly TRBD1 on 5 matching bases. V was trimmed by 3 bases and J by 1 base, leaving 10 bases between them. CDR1 LNHNV and CDR2 YYDKDF come from the germline V gene (reference sequence). CDR3 length equals 15 residues.

This clonotype was counted many times. The rearrangement uses TRBV27 and TRBJ2-2; 7 nucleotides match TRBD2. Unmatched junction bases numbered 12, after V lost 6 bases and J lost 8 bases. The CDR3 is 15 amino acids. The germline gives CDR1 MNHEY, CDR2 SMNVEV (reference sequence). As DNA, the CDR3 is TGTGCCAGCAGACGGACTAGTCAGTCCGCTGGGGAGCTGTTTTTT. Amino acid sequence: CASRRTSQSAGELFF.

This clonotype came up many times. V and J are TRBV28 and TRBJ1-2, with D unclear. The CDR3 spans 14 residues. From germline, CDR1 is MDHEN and CDR2 SYDVKM. Between the trimmed V and J ends, which lost 6 bases and 5 bases, there was a span of 16 bases. In nucleotides, the CDR3 is TGTGCCAGCAGCCCCACCGTTGACATATATGGCTACACCTTC. It yields the protein CASSPTVDIYGYTF.

This chain joins TRBV20-1 and TRBJ2-7; D remains unclear. V lost 0 bases and J lost 2, with 11 bases in between. Germline V CDR1 and CDR2: DFQATT, SNEGSKA (reference sequence). This CDR3 spans 14 amino acids. CDR3 DNA: TGCAGTGCTAGAGATGCTGGCAGAACCTACGAGCAGTACTTC. It codes for CSARDAGRTYEQYF.

The genes are TRBV18 and TRBJ1-1, with D possibly matching TRBD1 (5 bases). V lost 2 bases to trimming and J lost 10 bases, with 17 bases between them. There are 14 residues in the CDR3. Looked up from germline, CDR1 is KGHSH and CDR2 is LQKENI. In DNA, the CDR3 is TGTGCCAGCTCACCAAACCGGAGTGGACAAGGAGCTTTCTTT. It translates to CASSPNRSGQGAFF.

This clonotype was detected ten times or more. This rearrangement joins TRBV19 to TRBJ1-3, with TRBD1 as a possible D gene (6 bases). Trimming shortened V by 9 bases and J by 2 bases, and 14 bases separated the two germline ends. The CDR3 consists of 14 residues. CDR1 is LNHDA, CDR2 SQIVND, per germline (reference sequence). CDR3 nucleotide sequence: TGTGCCAGCGAAAACAGGGTCCCTGGAAACACCATATATTTT. It is translated as CASENRVPGNTIYF.

The chain has TRBV4-1 and TRBJ2-7, with a possible D match to TRBD1 (5 bases). V was cut by 4 bases and J by 1 base, with 8 bases left in between. The germline gives CDR1 MGHRA, CDR2 YSYEKL. This CDR3 has 13 amino acids. CDR3 residues: CASSRRESYEQYF. The CDR3 DNA reads as TGCGCCAGCAGCCGCAGGGAATCCTACGAGCAGTACTTC.

This clonotype was recorded many times. The J gene is TRBJ1-2, the V gene TRBV7-3; D is perhaps TRBD1 (6 bases). The germline V and J ends were trimmed by 7 bases and 4 bases, with 13 bases remaining between them. CDR1 and CDR2 (germline): SGHTA, FQGTGA. The CDR3 is 13 residues long. As DNA, the CDR3 is TGTGCCAGCAAAGGGGGACGGAGCTATGGCTACACCTTC. As protein: CASKGGRSYGYTF. Full variable domain (remainder filled in from reference TRBV7-3 and TRBJ1-2): GAGVSQTPSNKVTEKGKYVELRCDPISGHTALYWYRQSLGQGPEFLIYFQGTGAADDSGLPNDRFFAVRPEGSVSTLKIQRTERGDSAVYLCASKGGRSYGYTFGSGTRLTVV.

The chain combines TRBV29-1 with TRBJ2-3; D gene unclear. Germline V gene data show CDR1 as SQVTM and CDR2 as ANQGSEA. The CDR3 spans 10 residues. The V gene lost 2 bases and the J gene lost 9 bases, with 6 bases spanning the gap. The chain's CDR3 is CSVESLTQYF. The CDR3 bases are TGCAGCGTTGAAAGCTTGACGCAGTATTTT.

This chain joins TRBV11-2 and TRBJ1-2; D might be TRBD1 (6 bases). Germline V lookup: CDR1 SGHAT, CDR2 FQNNGV. The CDR3 extends over 18 amino acids. Deletions cut 1 base from V and 0 bases from J, with 18 bases between. CDR3 DNA sequence: TGTGCCAGCAGCTTAGCCCCCTGGGCAGGGGCTTCTAACTATGGCTACACCTTC. It specifies CASSLAPWAGASNYGYTF.

The V call is TRBV4-3, the J call TRBJ2-3; 8 positions agree with TRBD1. V was clipped by 0 bases and J by 6 bases; unmatched bases: 8. CDR1 is LGHNA and CDR2 is YSLEER in the germline V gene. This CDR3 is built from 16 residues. The CDR3 nucleotides are TGCGCCAGCAGCCAAGATCGGGCAGGGGGCGCGGATACGCAGTATTTT. Its protein product is CASSQDRAGGADTQYF.